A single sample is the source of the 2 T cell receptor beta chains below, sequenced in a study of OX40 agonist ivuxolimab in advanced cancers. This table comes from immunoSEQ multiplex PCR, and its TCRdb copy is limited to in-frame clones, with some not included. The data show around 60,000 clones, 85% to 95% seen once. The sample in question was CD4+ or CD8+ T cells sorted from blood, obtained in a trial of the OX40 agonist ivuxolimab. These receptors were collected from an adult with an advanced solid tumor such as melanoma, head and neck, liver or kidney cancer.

CDR3 in DNA: TGTGCCAGCAGCTTGGACGCGCCCTATGGCTACACCTTC. The encoded protein is CASSLDAPYGYTF. This rearrangement joins TRBV5-4 to TRBJ1-2; no definite D call. The CDR3 contains 13 residues. Germline V CDR1 and CDR2: SGHNT, YYREEE (reference sequence). Trimming removed 0 bases from V and 4 bases from J, with 7 bases in between.

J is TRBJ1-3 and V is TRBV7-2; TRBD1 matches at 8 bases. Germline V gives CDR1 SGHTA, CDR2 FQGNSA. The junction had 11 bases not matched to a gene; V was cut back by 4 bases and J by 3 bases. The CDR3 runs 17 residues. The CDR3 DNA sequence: TGTGCCAGCAGCTCCACGCGACAGGGGTTAGGTGGAAACACCATATATTTT. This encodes CASSSTRQGLGGNTIYF.